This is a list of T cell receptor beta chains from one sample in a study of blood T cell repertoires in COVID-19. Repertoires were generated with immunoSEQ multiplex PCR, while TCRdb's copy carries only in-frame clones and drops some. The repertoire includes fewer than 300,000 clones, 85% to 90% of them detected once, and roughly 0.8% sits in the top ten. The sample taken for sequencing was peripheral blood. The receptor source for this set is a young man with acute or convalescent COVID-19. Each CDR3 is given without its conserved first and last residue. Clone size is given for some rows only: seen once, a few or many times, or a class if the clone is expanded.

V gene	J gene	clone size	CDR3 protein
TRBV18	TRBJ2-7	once	ASSQGDRGYEQY
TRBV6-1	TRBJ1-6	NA	ASSEAAGPTPLH
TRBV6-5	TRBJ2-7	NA	ASSYGTSIREQY
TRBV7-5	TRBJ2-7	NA	ARSLGGQGYEQY
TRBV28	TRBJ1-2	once	ASYNSGGYT
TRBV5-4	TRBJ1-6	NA	ASSRTGASSYNSPLH
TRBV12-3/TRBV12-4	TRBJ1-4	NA	ASRRDTNEKLF
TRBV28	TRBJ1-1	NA	ASSFRVGHHEAF
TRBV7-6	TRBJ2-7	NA	ASSSPTRDREGYEQY
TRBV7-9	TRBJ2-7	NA	ASSLWTSNYEQY
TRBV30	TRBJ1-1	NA	AWKKQGTSGTEAF
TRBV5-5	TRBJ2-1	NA	ASSLGGSPYNEQF
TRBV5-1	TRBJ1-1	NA	ASSSGTVGTEAF
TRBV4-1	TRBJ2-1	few	ASSRAGGPYEQF
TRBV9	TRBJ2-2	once	ASSVVLQGAGELF
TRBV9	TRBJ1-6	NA	ASSGQRDSPLH
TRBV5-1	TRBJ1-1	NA	ASSFYRTGENTEAF
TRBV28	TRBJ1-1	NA	ASHLRGTEAF
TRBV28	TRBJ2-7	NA	ASWLGSTGEQY
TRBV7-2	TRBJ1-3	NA	ASSLGFLGNTIY
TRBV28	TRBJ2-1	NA	ASSLSTPRVEQF
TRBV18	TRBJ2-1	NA	ASSPTGGYNEQF
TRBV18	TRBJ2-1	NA	ASSPSGGSSYNEQF
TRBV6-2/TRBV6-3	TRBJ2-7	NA	ASSSTSGVSYEQY
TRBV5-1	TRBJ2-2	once	ASSFEGASGELF
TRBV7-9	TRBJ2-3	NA	ASIPFGGLTDTQY
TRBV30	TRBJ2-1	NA	AWSALNEQF
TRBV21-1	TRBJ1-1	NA	ASSDGQVRNTEAF
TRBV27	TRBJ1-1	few	ASTEGQGDTEAF
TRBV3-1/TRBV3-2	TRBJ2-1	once	ASSRQRPSGSSYNEQF
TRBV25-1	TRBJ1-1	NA	ASRRTGPNTEAF
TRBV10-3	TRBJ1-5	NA	AISPFLLDRVTQPQH
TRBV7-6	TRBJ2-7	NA	ASSWGGTYEQY
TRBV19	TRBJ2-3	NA	ASSLGGGPADTQY
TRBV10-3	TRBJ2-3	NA	AISAQTPDTQY
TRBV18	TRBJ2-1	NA	ASSPVTVNNEQF
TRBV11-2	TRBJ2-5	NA	ASSLALDRTSKFAQY
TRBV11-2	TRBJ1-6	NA	ASSFAGVDSPLH
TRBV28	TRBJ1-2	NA	ASSLEGARGYT
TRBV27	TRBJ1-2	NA	ASSLEGTGDGYT
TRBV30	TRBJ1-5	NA	AWSVQGQGGQPQH
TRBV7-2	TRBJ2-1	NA	ASSLVVGQGGNEQF
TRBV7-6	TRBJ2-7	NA	ASSLARTGQDEQY
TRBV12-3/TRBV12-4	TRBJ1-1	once	ASSPHRVAEAF
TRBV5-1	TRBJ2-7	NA	ASSQGADYEQY
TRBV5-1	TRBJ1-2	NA	ASSLERGDYGYT
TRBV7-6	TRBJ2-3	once	ASSLAGTSGSDTQY
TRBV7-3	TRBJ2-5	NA	ASSRGAQETQY
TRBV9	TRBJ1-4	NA	ASSYSGTENEKLF
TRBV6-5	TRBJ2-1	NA	ATGSTVGFNEQF
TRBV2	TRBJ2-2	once	TSGGLGSGELF
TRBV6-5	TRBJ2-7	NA	ASSYLGQGYEQY
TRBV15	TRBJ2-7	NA	ATSRDLDRAYEQY
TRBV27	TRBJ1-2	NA	ASSSMMVGPRDGYT
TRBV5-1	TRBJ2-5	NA	ASSLEGTGRETQY
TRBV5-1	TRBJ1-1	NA	ASSLPPGQNLNTEAF
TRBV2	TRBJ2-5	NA	ASTLSQETQY
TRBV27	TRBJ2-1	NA	ASSPEISYNEQF
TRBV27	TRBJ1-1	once	ASSLTGMNTEAF